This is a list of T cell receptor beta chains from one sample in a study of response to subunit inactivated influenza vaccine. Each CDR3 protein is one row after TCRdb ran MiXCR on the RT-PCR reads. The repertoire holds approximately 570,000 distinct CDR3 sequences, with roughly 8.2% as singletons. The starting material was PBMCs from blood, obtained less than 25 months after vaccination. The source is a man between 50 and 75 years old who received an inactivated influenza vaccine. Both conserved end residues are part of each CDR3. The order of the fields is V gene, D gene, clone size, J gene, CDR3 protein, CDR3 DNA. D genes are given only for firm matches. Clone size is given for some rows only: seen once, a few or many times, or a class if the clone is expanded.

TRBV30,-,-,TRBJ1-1,CASDRTQAFF,TGTGCCTCAGACAGAACCCAAGCTTTCTTT
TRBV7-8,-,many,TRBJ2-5,CASSPRAAQETQYF,TGTGCCAGCAGCCCGCGGGCAGCTCAAGAGACCCAGTACTTC
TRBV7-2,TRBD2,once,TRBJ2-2,CASSSRTSGGNTGELFF,TGTGCCAGCAGCTCCAGAACTAGCGGGGGGAACACCGGGGAGCTGTTTTTT
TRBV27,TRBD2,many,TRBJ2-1,CASKAGTSGIDNEQFF,TGTGCCAGCAAAGCCGGGACTAGCGGGATTGACAATGAGCAGTTCTTC
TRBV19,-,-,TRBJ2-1,CASSIGNYNEQFF,TGTGCCAGTAGTATTGGGAATTACAATGAGCAGTTCTTC
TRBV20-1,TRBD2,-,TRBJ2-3,CSAAGLAGDSDTQYF,TGCAGTGCTGCAGGACTAGCGGGAGACTCAGATACGCAGTATTTT
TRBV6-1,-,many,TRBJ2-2,CASSPGSSTGELFF,TGTGCCAGCAGTCCCGGAAGTTCCACCGGGGAGCTGTTTTTT
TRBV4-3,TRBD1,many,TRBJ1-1,CASSQEAGGGTEAFF,TGCGCCAGCAGCCAAGAGGCAGGGGGGGGGACTGAAGCTTTCTTT
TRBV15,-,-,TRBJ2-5,CATSRDYPSQETQYF,TGTGCCACCAGCAGAGATTACCCCAGCCAAGAGACCCAGTACTTC
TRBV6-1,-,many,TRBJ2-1,CASSPVMNNEQFF,TGTGCCAGCAGCCCCGTCATGAACAATGAGCAGTTCTTC
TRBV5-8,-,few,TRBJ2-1,CASSLFSGYYNEQFF,TGTGCCAGCAGCTTGTTTAGCGGATATTACAATGAGCAGTTCTTC
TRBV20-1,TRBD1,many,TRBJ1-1,CSARAGQGLGTEAFF,TGCAGTGCTAGAGCCGGACAGGGGCTGGGGACTGAAGCTTTCTTT
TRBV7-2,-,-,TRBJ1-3,CASSLAPAASGNTIYF,TGTGCCAGCAGCTTAGCGCCAGCTGCCTCTGGAAACACCATATATTTT
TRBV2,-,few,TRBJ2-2,CASSEGGGSWPGELFF,TGTGCCAGCAGTGAAGGGGGCGGATCGTGGCCCGGGGAGCTGTTTTTT
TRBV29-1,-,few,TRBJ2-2,CSVSFGTGELFF,TGCAGCGTCTCTTTCGGGACTGGGGAGCTGTTTTTT
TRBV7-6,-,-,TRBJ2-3,CASSLDPPATQYF,TGTGCCAGCAGCTTAGACCCACCAGCTACGCAGTATTTT
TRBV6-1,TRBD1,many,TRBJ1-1,CASHGTGRTEAFF,TGTGCCAGTCACGGGACAGGTCGGACTGAAGCTTTCTTT
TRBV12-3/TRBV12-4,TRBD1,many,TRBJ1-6,CASSLSGQGDSPLHF,TGTGCCAGCAGCCTCTCGGGACAGGGGGATTCACCCCTCCACTTT
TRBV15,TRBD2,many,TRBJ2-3,CATSRGGQAGGGTDTQYF,TGTGCCACCAGCAGAGGGGGGCAAGCGGGAGGAGGCACAGATACGCAGTATTTT
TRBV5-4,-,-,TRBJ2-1,CASSLEVSRSYNEQFF,TGTGCCAGCAGCTTGGAAGTCTCCAGGTCCTACAATGAGCAGTTCTTC
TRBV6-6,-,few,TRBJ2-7,CASSYLGIYEQYF,TGTGCCAGCAGTTACCTGGGTATCTACGAGCAGTACTTC
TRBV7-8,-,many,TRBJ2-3,CASSNKLEATQYF,TGTGCCAGCAGCAACAAATTGGAAGCTACGCAGTATTTT
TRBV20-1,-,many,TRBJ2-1,CSARDYQGGNEQFF,TGCAGTGCTAGAGACTACCAAGGTGGCAATGAGCAGTTCTTC
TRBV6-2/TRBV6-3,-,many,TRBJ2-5,CASSYGLYQETQYF,TGTGCCAGCAGTTATGGACTATACCAAGAGACCCAGTACTTC
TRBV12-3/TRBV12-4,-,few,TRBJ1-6,CASSEPGNSPLHF,TGTGCCAGCAGTGAACCAGGGAATTCACCCCTCCACTTT
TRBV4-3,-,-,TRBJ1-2,CASSQEAGRVGYTF,TGCGCCAGCAGCCAAGAGGCAGGGCGGGTCGGCTACACCTTC
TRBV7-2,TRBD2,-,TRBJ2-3,CASSLPSGRALTDTQYF,TGTGCCAGCAGCTTACCTAGCGGGAGGGCCCTCACAGATACGCAGTATTTT
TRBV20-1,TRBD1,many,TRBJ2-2,CSARSQGAGGELFF,TGCAGTGCCAGATCACAGGGGGCCGGCGGGGAGCTGTTTTTT
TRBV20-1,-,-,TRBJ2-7,CSANWAASYEQYF,TGCAGTGCTAACTGGGCAGCTTCCTACGAGCAGTACTTC
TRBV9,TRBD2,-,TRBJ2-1,CASSVGGLAGNNEQFF,TGTGCCAGCAGCGTTGGAGGACTAGCGGGGAACAATGAGCAGTTCTTC
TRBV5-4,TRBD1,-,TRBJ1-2,CASSLGPGTGTGGNYGYTF,TGTGCCAGCAGCTTGGGGCCAGGGACAGGGACAGGGGGAAACTATGGCTACACCTTC
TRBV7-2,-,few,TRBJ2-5,CASSLVSIQTQYF,TGTGCCAGCAGCTTAGTCAGTATCCAGACCCAGTACTTC
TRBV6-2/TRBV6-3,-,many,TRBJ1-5,CASTRAGDHQPQHF,TGTGCCAGCACCCGGGCAGGGGATCATCAGCCCCAGCATTTT
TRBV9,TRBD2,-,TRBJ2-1,CASSGASGNEQFF,TGTGCCAGCAGCGGCGCTAGCGGGAATGAGCAGTTCTTC
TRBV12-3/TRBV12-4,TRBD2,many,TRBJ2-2,CASSFGLAGSSDTGELFF,TGTGCCAGCAGTTTTGGGCTAGCGGGATCGTCAGACACCGGGGAGCTGTTTTTT
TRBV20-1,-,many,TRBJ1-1,CSARGHPDTEAFF,TGCAGTGCTAGAGGTCACCCCGACACTGAAGCTTTCTTT
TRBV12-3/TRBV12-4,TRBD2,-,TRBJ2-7,CASQGLADYEQYF,TGTGCCAGCCAGGGACTAGCGGACTACGAGCAGTACTTC
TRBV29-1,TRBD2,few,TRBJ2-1,CSVERAGRGNEQFF,TGCAGCGTTGAGCGGGCAGGGCGGGGGAATGAGCAGTTCTTC
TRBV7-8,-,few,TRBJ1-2,CASSLDRTGYGYTF,TGTGCCAGCAGCTTAGACCGGACGGGCTATGGCTACACCTTC
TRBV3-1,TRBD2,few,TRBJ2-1,CASSQASGRASEQFF,TGTGCCAGCAGCCAAGCAAGCGGGAGGGCCTCTGAGCAGTTCTTC
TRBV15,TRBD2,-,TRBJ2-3,CATSSSLAGWADTQYF,TGTGCCACCAGCAGTTCTCTAGCGGGCTGGGCAGATACGCAGTATTTT
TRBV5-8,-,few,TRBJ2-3,CASLLSRVGQYF,TGTGCCAGCTTACTAAGTAGGGTGGGGCAGTATTTT
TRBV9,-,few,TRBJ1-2,CASSVGTSGDGNYGYTF,TGTGCCAGCAGCGTAGGAACCTCAGGGGACGGTAACTATGGCTACACCTTC
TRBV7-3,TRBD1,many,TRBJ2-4,CASSLDLARGNIQYF,TGTGCCAGCAGCTTAGACCTCGCCAGGGGGAACATTCAGTACTTC
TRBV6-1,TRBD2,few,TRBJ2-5,CASSSGLAGVQETQYF,TGTGCCAGCAGCTCGGGACTAGCGGGGGTCCAAGAGACCCAGTACTTC
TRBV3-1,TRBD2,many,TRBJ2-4,CASSLGLAAKNIQYF,TGTGCCAGCAGCCTCGGACTAGCGGCCAAAAACATTCAGTACTTC
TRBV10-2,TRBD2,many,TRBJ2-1,CASSELLAGASVNEQFF,TGCGCCAGCAGTGAGTTGTTAGCGGGGGCCTCAGTCAATGAGCAGTTCTTC
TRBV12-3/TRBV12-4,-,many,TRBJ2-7,CASSPPGAVSYEQYF,TGTGCCAGCAGTCCCCCAGGGGCAGTCTCCTACGAGCAGTACTTC
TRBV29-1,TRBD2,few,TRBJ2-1,CSVGGGSTYNEQFF,TGCAGCGTTGGGGGCGGGAGCACCTACAATGAGCAGTTCTTC
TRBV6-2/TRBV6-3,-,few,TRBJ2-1,CASRFHTSAAYNEQFF,TGTGCCAGCAGATTCCACACGTCTGCAGCCTACAATGAGCAGTTCTTC
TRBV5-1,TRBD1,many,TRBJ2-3,CASRLQGAPTDTQYF,TGCGCCAGCAGATTACAGGGGGCGCCCACAGATACGCAGTATTTT
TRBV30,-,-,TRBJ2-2,CAWSPVFGELFF,TGTGCCTGGAGTCCCGTTTTTGGGGAGCTGTTTTTT
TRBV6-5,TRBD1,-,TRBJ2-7,CASNLSPGQGFYEQYF,TGTGCCAGCAATTTGAGCCCGGGACAGGGTTTCTACGAGCAGTACTTC
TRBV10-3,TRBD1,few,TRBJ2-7,CAIINSTGGRRGYEQYF,TGTGCCATCATCAATTCAACAGGGGGAAGAAGGGGATACGAGCAGTACTTC
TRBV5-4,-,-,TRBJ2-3,CASSLARHTDTQYF,TGTGCCAGCAGCTTGGCTCGGCACACAGATACGCAGTATTTT